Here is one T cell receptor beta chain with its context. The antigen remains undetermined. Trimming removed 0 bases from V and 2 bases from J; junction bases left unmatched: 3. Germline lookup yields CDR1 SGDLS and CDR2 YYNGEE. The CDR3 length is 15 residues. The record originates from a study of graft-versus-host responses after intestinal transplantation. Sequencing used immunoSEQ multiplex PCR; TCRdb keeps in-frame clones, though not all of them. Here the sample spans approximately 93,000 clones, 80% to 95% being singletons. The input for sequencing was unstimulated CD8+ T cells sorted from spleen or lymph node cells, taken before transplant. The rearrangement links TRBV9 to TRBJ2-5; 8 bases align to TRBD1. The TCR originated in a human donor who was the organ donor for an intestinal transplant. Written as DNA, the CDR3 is TGTGCCAGCAGCGTAGAGGGGGACAGGCAAGAGACCCAGTACTTC. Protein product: CASSVEGDRQETQYF.